This T cell receptor (beta chain) was profiled in a study of blood T cells in healthy people across ages. Germline CDR1 reads DFQATT; CDR2 reads SNEGSKA (reference sequence). The length of the CDR3 is 16 residues. V dropped 0 bases and J dropped 3 bases, with 14 bases sitting between them. Then a second PCR, running roughly 7 to 11 cycles, was carried out with a sample-barcoded 5' primer and a J-beta primer mix. TCRdb passed the 5' RACE reads through MiXCR, listing each CDR3 protein once. The profile shows around 1,000,000 distinct CDR3 sequences, under 30% of them singletons. These data were also reused for a study on T cells of mothers and their children.

This sequence originates from a girl aged 2-9 years in good health. The chain recombines TRBV20-1 with TRBJ2-2; tentative D call: TRBD2 (5 bases). The sample taken for sequencing was blood. The CDR3 coding sequence is TGCAGTGCTAGAGATCGTTCAGGACTCTACACCGGGGAGCTGTTTTTT. Encoded protein: CSARDRSGLYTGELFF.